A selection of T cell receptor beta chains follows, all from one sample in a study of blood T cells in healthy people across ages. Via MiXCR, TCRdb re-called the 5' RACE reads, giving one row per CDR3 protein. The sample shows around 1,600,000 distinct CDR3 sequences, less than 45% of them seen only once. Material for sequencing was blood. These receptors all stem from a woman under 30 in good health. Both conserved end residues are part of each CDR3. A D gene is named only where the DNA matches it firmly. The size of a clone is reported for some rows only, either as once, few or many, or as a class for expanded clones.

V	D	length	size	J	DNA	CDR3
TRBV9	TRBD2	14	NA	TRBJ2-4	TGTGCCAGCAGCATAGGACTAGCGCGTTGGGAGCAGTACTTC	CASSIGLARWEQYF
TRBV20-1	NA	13	few	TRBJ2-5	TGCAGTGCTAGAGTTTCGGGTCCGAAGACCCAGTACTTC	CSARVSGPKTQYF
TRBV29-1	NA	12	many	TRBJ2-3	TGCAGCGTTGAACACCGATGGGATACGCAGTATTTT	CSVEHRWDTQYF
TRBV12-3/TRBV12-4	NA	14	many	TRBJ2-7	TGTGCCAGCAGTTTGAGGGACGGAGCCTACGAGCAGTACTTC	CASSLRDGAYEQYF
TRBV5-1	TRBD1	13	once	TRBJ1-1	TGCGCCAGCACCTTTTCAGGGGGGACTGAAGCTTTCTTT	CASTFSGGTEAFF
TRBV27	TRBD1	15	NA	TRBJ2-7	TGTGCCAGCAGTTTAGCCCCAGGGACAGCCTACGAGCAGTACTTC	CASSLAPGTAYEQYF
TRBV27	NA	14	few	TRBJ2-7	TGTGCCAGCAGTTTATCGAAATTGGCCTACGAGCAGTACTTC	CASSLSKLAYEQYF
TRBV6-6	NA	17	NA	TRBJ2-4	TGTGCCAGCAGTTCCCCCTCGGCAGGGGTGGCCAAAAACATTCAGTACTTC	CASSSPSAGVAKNIQYF
TRBV20-1	TRBD2	17	NA	TRBJ2-7	TGCAGTGCTAGGGCTTTTAGCGGCGCGGGAGGATACAATGAGCAGTACTTC	CSARAFSGAGGYNEQYF
TRBV9	NA	15	NA	TRBJ2-3	TGTGCCAGCAGCGCGTGGGACGGCCGCACAGATACGCAGTATTTT	CASSAWDGRTDTQYF
TRBV12-3/TRBV12-4	TRBD1	12	NA	TRBJ1-1	TGTGCCAGCGCGTCAGGGGGACGGGACACTTTCTTT	CASASGGRDTFF
TRBV2	NA	12	many	TRBJ2-5	TGTGCCAGCCGCAGGGAGAGCCATGAGCAGTACTTC	CASRRESHEQYF
TRBV5-1	NA	14	NA	TRBJ2-7	TGCGCCAGCAGCTTGACTGGGTCTAGGGACGAGCAGTACTTC	CASSLTGSRDEQYF
TRBV11-2	NA	15	NA	TRBJ2-5	TGTGCCAGCAGCTTGAAGCCAGGGGGGTTCGGGACCCAGTACTTC	CASSLKPGGFGTQYF
TRBV7-2	NA	12	NA	TRBJ2-3	TGTGCCAGCAGCTCTTTTGAGGATACGCAGTATTTT	CASSSFEDTQYF
TRBV10-3	NA	16	NA	TRBJ1-3	TGTGCCATCAGTACTACAGGGAAGTCGACTGGAAACACCATATATTTT	CAISTTGKSTGNTIYF
TRBV7-8	NA	12	few	TRBJ2-3	TGTGCCACTGCCGATTCCGGAGATACGCAGTATTTT	CATADSGDTQYF
TRBV6-1	TRBD1	14	NA	TRBJ1-2	TGTGCCAGCAGTGAAGTACAGGGGGCGGCTGGCTACACCTTC	CASSEVQGAAGYTF
TRBV5-6	NA	14	few	TRBJ1-2	TGTGCCAGCAGCTTGTTCCCAGCTAACTATGGCTACACCTTC	CASSLFPANYGYTF
TRBV20-1	NA	13	few	TRBJ1-2	TGCAGTGCTAGGGACACGCCGTCCTATGGCTACACCTTC	CSARDTPSYGYTF
TRBV6-2/TRBV6-3	NA	16	few	TRBJ2-3	TGTGCCAGCAGTTACTCCGGACAGTTCTTCGCAGATACGCAGTATTTT	CASSYSGQFFADTQYF
TRBV11-1	TRBD2	21	NA	TRBJ2-1	TGTGCCAGCAGCTTATACCAGGACTTAGGCGGGAGGGTCCGGGGGCGTAATGAGCAGTTCTTC	CASSLYQDLGGRVRGRNEQFF
TRBV7-2	NA	14	NA	TRBJ1-2	TGTGCCAGCAGCTTATATTCAGGGGCCTATGGCTACACCTTC	CASSLYSGAYGYTF
TRBV7-2	NA	13	NA	TRBJ2-2	TGTGCCAGCAGCTTCCCCCCACCCGGGGAGCTGTTTTTT	CASSFPPPGELFF
TRBV3-1	TRBD1	15	NA	TRBJ2-7	TGTGCCAGCAGCCAAAGGACAGGTGATTCCTACGAGCAGTACTTC	CASSQRTGDSYEQYF
TRBV10-3	NA	14	NA	TRBJ1-6	TGTGCCATCAGTGACCAGGGTGGGAATTCACCCCTCCACTTT	CAISDQGGNSPLHF
TRBV7-3	NA	15	NA	TRBJ2-3	TGTGCCTGCGGAGGGGCGGGCCCCGGCGGAGATACGCAGTATTTT	CACGGAGPGGDTQYF
TRBV12-3/TRBV12-4	TRBD1	13	few	TRBJ2-1	TGTGCCAGCAGTTCAAACAAGGGACAGGAAGAGTTCTTC	CASSSNKGQEEFF
TRBV4-1	TRBD1	15	NA	TRBJ1-1	TGCGCCAGCAGCGCCCGGGACAGGCGGAACACTGAAGCTTTCTTT	CASSARDRRNTEAFF
TRBV2	NA	13	NA	TRBJ1-2	TGTGCCAGCAGTGAAGGGAAGGTGAATGGCTACACCTTC	CASSEGKVNGYTF
TRBV16	NA	16	NA	TRBJ1-5	TGTGCCAGCAGCCAAACCCCGACAGGCTTCAATCAGCCCCAGCATTTT	CASSQTPTGFNQPQHF
TRBV5-1	NA	16	few	TRBJ2-7	TGCGCCAGCAGCTTGGCCCCTGGACTAAACTCCTACGAGCAGTACTTC	CASSLAPGLNSYEQYF
TRBV7-8	TRBD2	16	few	TRBJ2-7	TGTGCCAGCAGCCAAGTGGGCGGGAGGGCTATCTACGAGCAGTACTTC	CASSQVGGRAIYEQYF
TRBV9	TRBD1	15	NA	TRBJ2-1	TGTGCCAGCAGCGTAGTGACAGGGTTGAACAATGAGCAGTTCTTC	CASSVVTGLNNEQFF
TRBV7-9	NA	15	few	TRBJ2-1	TGTGCCAGCCAAGGCCACTTCGGCTCCTACAATGAGCAGTTCTTC	CASQGHFGSYNEQFF
TRBV20-1	NA	17	once	TRBJ1-2	TGCAGCGCTAGAGATGCAGGGAGTGTGAATATTGACTATGGCTACACCTTC	CSARDAGSVNIDYGYTF
TRBV6-1	NA	14	NA	TRBJ2-1	TGTGCCAGCAGTGAAAGGACGCCGTACAATGAGCAGTTCTTC	CASSERTPYNEQFF
TRBV6-6	NA	16	NA	TRBJ2-5	TGTGCCAGCAGGCATCCGGGACTCGCCACCCAAGAGACCCAGTACTTC	CASRHPGLATQETQYF
TRBV4-2	NA	14	NA	TRBJ1-4	TGTGCCAGCAGCCAAGGGTTCCCCAATGAAAAACTGTTTTTT	CASSQGFPNEKLFF
TRBV29-1	NA	13	NA	TRBJ2-5	TGCAGTGTTGAGAGAAGACTGAGGGAGACCCAGTACTTC	CSVERRLRETQYF
TRBV30	NA	13	NA	TRBJ2-3	TGTGCCTGGAAAGCCAGGGGCGCAGATACGCAGTATTTT	CAWKARGADTQYF